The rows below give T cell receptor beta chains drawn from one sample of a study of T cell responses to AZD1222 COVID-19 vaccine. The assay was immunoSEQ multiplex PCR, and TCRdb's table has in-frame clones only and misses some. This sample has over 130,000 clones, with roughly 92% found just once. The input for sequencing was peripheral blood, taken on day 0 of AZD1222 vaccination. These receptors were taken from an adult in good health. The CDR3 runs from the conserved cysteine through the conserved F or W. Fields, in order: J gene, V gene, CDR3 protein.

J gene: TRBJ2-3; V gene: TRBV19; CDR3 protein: CASSASIAGSTDTQYF
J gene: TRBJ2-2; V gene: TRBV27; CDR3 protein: CASRSPQFNTGELFF
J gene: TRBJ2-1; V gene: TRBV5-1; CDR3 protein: CASSYRDSSYNEQFF
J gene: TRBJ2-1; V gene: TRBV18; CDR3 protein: CASSHDRGSYNEQFF
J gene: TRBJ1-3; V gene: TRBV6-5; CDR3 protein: CASSYNGGYGNTIYF
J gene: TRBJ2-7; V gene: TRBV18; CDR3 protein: CASSPFSSGTGHHEQYF
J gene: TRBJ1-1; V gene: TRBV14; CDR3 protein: CASSQGSNTEAFF
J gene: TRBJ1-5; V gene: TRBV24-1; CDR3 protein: CATSDSGQGDSNQPQHF
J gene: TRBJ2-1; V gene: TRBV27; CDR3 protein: CASSLQGYEQFF
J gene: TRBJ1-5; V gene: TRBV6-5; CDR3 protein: CASSYSRGDQPQHF
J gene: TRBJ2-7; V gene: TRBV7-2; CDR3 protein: CASSSQTGGPYEQYF
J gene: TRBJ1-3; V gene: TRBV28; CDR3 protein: CASSLWTQGSGNTIYF
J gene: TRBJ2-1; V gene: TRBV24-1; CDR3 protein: CATSSLAGSNEQFF
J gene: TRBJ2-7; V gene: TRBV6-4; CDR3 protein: CASSDGASWHYEQYF
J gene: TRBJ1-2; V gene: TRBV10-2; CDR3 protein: CASSPDRGGGYTF
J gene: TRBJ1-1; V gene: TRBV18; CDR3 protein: CASSPRTVANTEAFF
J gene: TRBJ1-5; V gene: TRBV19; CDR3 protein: CASSIQQGGQPQHF
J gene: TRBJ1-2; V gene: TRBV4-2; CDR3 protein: CASSHWSHIGVQNYGYTF
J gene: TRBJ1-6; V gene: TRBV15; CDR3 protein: CATTEGQGYSPLHF
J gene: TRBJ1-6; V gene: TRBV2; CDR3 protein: CASSVGANNSPLHF
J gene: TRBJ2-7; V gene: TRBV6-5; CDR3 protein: CASSYLGPAYEQYF
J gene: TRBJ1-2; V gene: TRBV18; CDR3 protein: CASSPRILAGVNYGYTF
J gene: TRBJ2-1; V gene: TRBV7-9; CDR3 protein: CASSRLKAGGTDEQFF
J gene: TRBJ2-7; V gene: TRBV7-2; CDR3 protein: CASSRKVAGDSYEQYF